The clone carrying this T cell receptor beta chain was seen a single time. Authors' analysis steps: From reference gene primer amplification, estimates of nucleated cell counts were derived. Clones were sequenced by immunoSEQ multiplex PCR, and TCRdb holds only the in-frame ones, with some missing. The V and J calls and clone size come from that table; D and trimming were worked out from the DNA. The table includes some 120,000 clones, 75% to 90% detected once. This sample was included in a study of blood T cell repertoires in COVID-19. Turning to the study itself: PBMCs, B-cell-depleted T cells, or T cells were the source of the cDNA or gDNA that made up the material.

CDR3 size: 12 residues. V was shortened by 4 bases and J by 7 bases, with 12 bases between the two germline ends. The germline CDR1 and CDR2 sequences are SGHRS and YFSETQ. V is TRBV5-1 and J is TRBJ2-7; possibly TRBD2 for D (5 bases). The TCR comes from a man aged 70 or older with acute or convalescent COVID-19. The specimen sequenced was peripheral blood. The DNA of the CDR3 is TGCGCCAGCAGCCCCGGGGTAGGGGAGCAGTACTTC. As protein: CASSPGVGEQYF.